A selection of T cell receptor beta chains follows, all from one sample in a study of blood T cells in healthy people across ages. TCRdb processed the 5' RACE reads anew with MiXCR; each CDR3 protein has one entry. The sample records about 1.4 million distinct CDR3 sequences, roughly 64% being singletons. Sequenced input: blood. The source of these receptors is a man between 18 and 29 years old in good health. Both conserved end residues are part of each CDR3. D genes are given only for firm matches. Size is stated for part of the rows, as once, few or many counts, or as a class when the clone is expanded.

CDR3 length,clone size,J gene,V gene,D gene,CDR3 protein,CDR3 DNA
15,NA,TRBJ2-1,TRBV6-6,NA,CASSFPGTKNNEQFF,TGTGCCAGCAGTTTCCCCGGGACGAAAAACAATGAGCAGTTCTTC
16,NA,TRBJ2-5,TRBV4-3,NA,CASSQKFRDSQETQYF,TGCGCCAGCAGCCAGAAGTTCCGGGACTCGCAAGAGACCCAGTACTTC
13,NA,TRBJ1-5,TRBV7-2,TRBD1,CASSYDRGQPQHF,TGTGCCAGCAGCTACGACAGGGGACAGCCCCAGCATTTT
16,once,TRBJ1-6,TRBV4-1,TRBD1,CASSPNHRQGGSPLHF,TGCGCCAGCAGCCCCAATCATCGACAGGGTGGGTCACCCCTCCACTTT
16,NA,TRBJ2-3,TRBV4-1,TRBD2,CASSPNLAGGSDTQYF,TGCGCCAGCAGCCCAAATCTAGCGGGGGGGTCAGATACGCAGTATTTT
14,NA,TRBJ1-5,TRBV12-3/TRBV12-4,NA,CASRKDRANQPQHF,TGTGCCAGCAGGAAGGACCGGGCCAATCAGCCCCAGCATTTT
14,few,TRBJ2-3,TRBV20-1,NA,CSARERTSTDTQYF,TGCAGTGCTAGAGAAAGGACTAGCACAGATACGCAGTATTTT
14,NA,TRBJ2-7,TRBV5-1,NA,CASTQRGEIYEQYF,TGCGCCAGCACTCAGAGAGGGGAGATCTACGAGCAGTACTTC
17,NA,TRBJ2-7,TRBV15,NA,CATSRDVLGTFSYEQYF,TGTGCCACCAGCAGAGATGTTTTAGGGACATTCTCCTACGAGCAGTACTTC
17,once,TRBJ2-1,TRBV12-3/TRBV12-4,TRBD2,CASSLGTSGGIHNEQFF,TGTGCCAGCAGTTTAGGGACTAGCGGGGGGATTCACAATGAGCAGTTCTTC
16,few,TRBJ2-3,TRBV6-6,TRBD2,CASSYAGGRSTDTQYF,TGTGCCAGCAGTTACGCGGGGGGGCGTAGCACAGATACGCAGTATTTT
15,NA,TRBJ2-3,TRBV7-6,TRBD2,CTSSLTSGAPDTQYF,TGTACCAGCAGCTTAACTAGCGGGGCCCCGGATACGCAGTATTTT
16,once,TRBJ2-7,TRBV25-1,NA,CASSPHEGGRAYEQYF,TGTGCCAGCAGTCCACATGAGGGGGGCAGGGCCTACGAGCAGTACTTC